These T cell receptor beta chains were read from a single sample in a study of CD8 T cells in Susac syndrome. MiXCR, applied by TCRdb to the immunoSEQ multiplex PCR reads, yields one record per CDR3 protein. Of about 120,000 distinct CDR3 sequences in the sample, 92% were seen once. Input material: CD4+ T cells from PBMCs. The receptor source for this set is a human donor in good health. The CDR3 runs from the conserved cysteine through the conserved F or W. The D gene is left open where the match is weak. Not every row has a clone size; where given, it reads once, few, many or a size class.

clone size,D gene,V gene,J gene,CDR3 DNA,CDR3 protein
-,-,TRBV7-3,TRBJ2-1,TGTGCCAGCAGCTCAGGACTTGACAATGAGCAGTTCTTC,CASSSGLDNEQFF
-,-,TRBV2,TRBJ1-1,TGTGCCAGCAGTGTCTTGACAAGAGCTTTCTTT,CASSVLTRAFF
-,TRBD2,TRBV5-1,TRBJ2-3,TGCGCCAGCAGCTCAATAGCGGGGGGGAGCACAGATACGCAGTATTTT,CASSSIAGGSTDTQYF
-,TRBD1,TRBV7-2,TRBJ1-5,TGTGCCAGCAGCGTGGACAGGGTGGGACAGCCCCAGCATTTT,CASSVDRVGQPQHF
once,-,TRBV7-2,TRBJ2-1,TGTGCCAGCAGCTTAGAACCGTTCGGCTACAATGAGCAGTTCTTC,CASSLEPFGYNEQFF
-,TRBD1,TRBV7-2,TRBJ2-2,TGTGCCAGCAGCTCCAATCCGGGACAGGGGCTCACCGGGGAGCTGTTTTTT,CASSSNPGQGLTGELFF
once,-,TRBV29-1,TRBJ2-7,TGCAGCGTTGAAGTTTCGGGGGTTCTCTACGAGCAGTACTTC,CSVEVSGVLYEQYF
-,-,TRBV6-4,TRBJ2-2,TGTGCCAGCAGTTCAGAGAACACCGGGGAGCTGTTTTTT,CASSSENTGELFF
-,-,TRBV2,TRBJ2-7,TGTGCCAGCAGACAGGCCGAGCAGTACTTC,CASRQAEQYF
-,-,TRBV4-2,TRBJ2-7,TGTGCCAGCAGCGAGGGCCCGAGGGGCGAGCAGTACTTC,CASSEGPRGEQYF
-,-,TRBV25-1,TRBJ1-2,TGTGCCAGCAGTGAATTACCGGGGGCGGGAGGCTACACCTTC,CASSELPGAGGYTF
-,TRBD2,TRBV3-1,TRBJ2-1,TGTGCCAGCAGCCAAGTGCTAGCGGGAGCCCATGAGCAGTTCTTC,CASSQVLAGAHEQFF
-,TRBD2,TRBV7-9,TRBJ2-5,TGTGCCAGCAGCTCCAGAACGAGCGGGAGCGCAGAGACCCAGTACTTC,CASSSRTSGSAETQYF
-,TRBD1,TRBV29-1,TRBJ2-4,TGCAGCGTCGCAGCGTCACAGGGGAACATTCAGTACTTC,CSVAASQGNIQYF
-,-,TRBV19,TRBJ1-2,TGTGCCAGTAGTACCCAAGCCGACTATGGCTACACCTTC,CASSTQADYGYTF
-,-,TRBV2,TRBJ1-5,TGTGCCAGCAACGATGGGGGTAGCAATCAGCCCCAGCATTTT,CASNDGGSNQPQHF
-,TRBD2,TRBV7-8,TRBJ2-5,TGTGCCAGCAGCTCGTCTAGCGGGGTTAGAGAGACCCAGTACTTC,CASSSSSGVRETQYF
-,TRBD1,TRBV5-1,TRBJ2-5,TGCGCCAGCAGCTACGGGACAGGGTACCAAGAGACCCAGTACTTC,CASSYGTGYQETQYF
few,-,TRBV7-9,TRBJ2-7,TGTGCCAGCAGCTCCCGAGGGGGCTACGAGCAGTACTTC,CASSSRGGYEQYF
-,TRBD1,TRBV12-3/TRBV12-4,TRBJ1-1,TGTGCCAGCAGTTTGACCCGCGGGGGACAGGGGTGGAACACTGAAGCTTTCTTT,CASSLTRGGQGWNTEAFF
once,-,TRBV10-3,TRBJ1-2,TGTGCCATCAGTGACAGGGGCAACCTCTATGGCTACACCTTC,CAISDRGNLYGYTF
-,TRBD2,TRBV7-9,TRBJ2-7,TGTGCCAGCAGCCGGACTAGCGGACCCTACGAGCAGTACTTC,CASSRTSGPYEQYF
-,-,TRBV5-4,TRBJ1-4,TGTGCCAGCAGCTTGGGGGGACGCACTAATGAAAAACTGTTTTTT,CASSLGGRTNEKLFF
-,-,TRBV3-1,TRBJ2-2,TGTGCCAGCAGCCAAGTCGGGGAGCTGTTTTTT,CASSQVGELFF
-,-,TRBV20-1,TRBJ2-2,TGCAGTGCTAGCCTATCTAGAGCCGGGGAGCTGTTTTTT,CSASLSRAGELFF
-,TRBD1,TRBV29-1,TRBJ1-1,TGCAGCGTCATCGTAATGACAGGGGGTATGGCTGAAGCTTTCTTT,CSVIVMTGGMAEAFF
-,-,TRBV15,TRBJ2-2,TGTGCCACCAGCAGAGATCTGGGGATACGGGCCGGGGAGCTGTTTTTT,CATSRDLGIRAGELFF
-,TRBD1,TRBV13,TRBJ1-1,TGTGCCAGCAACGCGGAGGGACAGGGGGCACTCCCTGAAGCTTTCTTT,CASNAEGQGALPEAFF
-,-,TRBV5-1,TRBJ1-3,TGCGCCAGCAGCACCTCCAGGGGTCCGGGAAACACCATATATTTT,CASSTSRGPGNTIYF
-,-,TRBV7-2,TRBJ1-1,TGTGCCAGCAGAGGGGGGAGTCACACTGAAGCTTTCTTT,CASRGGSHTEAFF
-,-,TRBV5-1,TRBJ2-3,TGCGCCAGCAGCTTGGAACGGCCCTCAAGGACAGATACGCAGTATTTT,CASSLERPSRTDTQYF
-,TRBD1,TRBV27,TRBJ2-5,TGTGCCAGCCGAGACCCGACGGGACAGGGGGACCCATGGCGGGAGACCCAGTACTTC,CASRDPTGQGDPWRETQYF
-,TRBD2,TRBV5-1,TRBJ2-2,TGCGCCAGCAGCGGAGCTAGCGGGACCACCGGGGAGCTGTTTTTT,CASSGASGTTGELFF
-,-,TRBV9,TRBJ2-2,TGTGCCAGCACCTCTGGGCTTCGTACCGGGGAGCTGTTTTTT,CASTSGLRTGELFF
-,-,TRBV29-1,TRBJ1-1,TGCAGCGAATCGACCCTCCAGGGCGCTGAAGCTTTCTTT,CSESTLQGAEAFF
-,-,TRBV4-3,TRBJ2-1,TGCGCCAGCAGCCAAGCGGAAGGGAGACCCTACAATGAGCAGTTCTTC,CASSQAEGRPYNEQFF
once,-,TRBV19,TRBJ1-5,TGTGCCAGTAAACCTACAGGGAATCGCAATCAGCCCCAGCATTTT,CASKPTGNRNQPQHF
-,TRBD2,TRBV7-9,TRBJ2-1,TGTGCCAGCGCCGACAGCGGGAGCTCCTACAATGAGCAGTTCTTC,CASADSGSSYNEQFF
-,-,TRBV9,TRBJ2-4,TGTGCCAGCAGCGTAGATGGTCCTGGTGGGATCAAAAACATTCAGTACTTC,CASSVDGPGGIKNIQYF
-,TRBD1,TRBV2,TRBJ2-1,TGTGCCAGCAGTTACGGACAGGGGGCGTACAATGAGCAGTTCTTC,CASSYGQGAYNEQFF
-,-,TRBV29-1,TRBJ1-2,TGCAGCGTGGATTACGGGGGCTCCGATGGCTACACCTTC,CSVDYGGSDGYTF
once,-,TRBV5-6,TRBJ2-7,TGTGCCAGCAGCTTGATGAGGGGGTACGAGCAGTACTTC,CASSLMRGYEQYF
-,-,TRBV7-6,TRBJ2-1,TGTGCCAGCAGCTTTGCTCGGACAAGCAATGAGCAGTTCTTC,CASSFARTSNEQFF
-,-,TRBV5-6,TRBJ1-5,TGTGCCAGCAGCTTGAAAAGAGTCAATCAGCCCCAGCATTTT,CASSLKRVNQPQHF
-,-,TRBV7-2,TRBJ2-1,TGTGCCAGCAGCTTGTCTTACGGGCGGGATGAGCAGTTCTTC,CASSLSYGRDEQFF
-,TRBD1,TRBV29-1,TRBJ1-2,TGCAGCGCCGGGGACAGGGGGCTCTATGGCTACACCTTC,CSAGDRGLYGYTF
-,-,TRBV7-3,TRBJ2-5,TGTGCCAGCAGCTTGATGCACATACAAGAGACCCAGTACTTC,CASSLMHIQETQYF
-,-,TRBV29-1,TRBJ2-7,TGCAGCGTTTCGATCGGTAACATCGAGCAGTACTTC,CSVSIGNIEQYF
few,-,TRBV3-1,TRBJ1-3,TGTGCCAGCAGCCCCGGGAGGGGAAACACCATATATTTT,CASSPGRGNTIYF
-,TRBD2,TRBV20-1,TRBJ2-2,TGCAGTGCTAGGCCCAGCGGGAGGGCCGGGGAGCTGTTTTTT,CSARPSGRAGELFF